This T cell receptor (beta chain) derives from a study of blood T cell repertoires in COVID-19. The repertoire was sequenced with immunoSEQ multiplex PCR; TCRdb's copy has only in-frame clones and lacks some. The sample gives 270,000 or so clones, roughly 81% of which show up once; less than 8.5% is in the top ten. There are many counts of this clone. Per germline, CDR1 LNHDA and CDR2 SQIVND (reference sequence). The CDR3 runs to 16 residues. The V end was cut by 3 bases, the J end by 0 bases, with 12 bases between. Exposed participants came across a COVID-19 case within 2 weeks before study entry. The sequenced sample consisted of PBMCs or T cells enriched from blood (not recorded which). This clonotype was sampled from a woman between 45 and 60 years old who had been exposed to COVID-19. The chain joins TRBV19 to TRBJ1-5; D is uncertain. The CDR3 loop reads CASSMRAAYSNQPQHF. The DNA of the CDR3 is TGTGCCAGTAGTATGAGGGCAGCATATAGCAATCAGCCCCAGCATTTT. The full variable domain, in which reference TRBV19 and TRBJ1-5 provide the parts outside the CDR3, is DGGITQSPKYLFRKEGQNVTLSCEQNLNHDAMYWYRQDPGQGLRLIYYSQIVNDFQKGDIAEGYSVSREKKESFPLTVTSAQKNPTAFYLCASSMRAAYSNQPQHFGDGTRLSIL.